The clone carrying this T cell receptor beta chain showed up just a few times. Antigen unknown. These data come from a study of molecular identifiers for immune sequencing clone quantification. CDR3 length equals 16 residues. The germline CDR1 and CDR2 sequences are SQVTM and ANQGSEA. The V gene lost 1 base and the J gene lost 0 bases, with 13 bases spanning the gap. Study-wide results and limits: More than 97% of effector molecules, versus under 1% of naive-cell molecules, belonged to clones above 20 RNA copies. Underestimation of highly expanded clone sizes could arise where identical TCR molecules share a barcode.

TCRdb passed the PCR reads through MiXCR, listing each CDR3 protein once. The table has about 640,000 distinct CDR3 sequences, 20% seen once. The receptor's source is a human donor in good health. Some libraries in this study had Jurkat cell RNA spiked in. The gene calls are TRBV29-1 and TRBJ1-3, with D unresolved. The sequenced sample consisted of naive CD8+ T cells from blood, with Jurkat cell RNA spiked in. Stated subset: FACS-sorted CD8+CD4-CCR7+CD45RA+ naive T cells. The CDR3 nucleotides read TGCAGCGTTGAAGGGACGTTAGGATTCTCTGGAAACACCATATATTTT. Amino acid sequence: CSVEGTLGFSGNTIYF.